This T cell receptor (beta chain) was captured by sequencing in a study of OX40 agonist ivuxolimab in advanced cancers. This CDR3 spans 17 amino acids. V lost 4 bases and J lost 4; bases outside the gene matches: 11. Germline CDR1 is SGHRS and CDR2 is YFSETQ. Using immunoSEQ multiplex PCR, the repertoire was profiled, and TCRdb retains in-frame clones only, with some absent. Of about 45,000 clones listed, roughly 90% are singletons. Samples of blood were obtained at baseline, on cycle 4 day 1, and on cycle 7 day 1. The TCR originated in an adult with an advanced solid tumor such as melanoma, head and neck, liver or kidney cancer. Source: CD4+ or CD8+ T cells sorted from blood, taken in a trial of the OX40 agonist ivuxolimab. The chain combines TRBV5-1 with TRBJ2-1, with TRBD1 identical over 10 bases. The CDR3 nucleotides are TGCGCCAGCAGCCTAACGGACAGGGGGGACTTTTACAATGAGCAGTTCTTC. Translating it yields CASSLTDRGDFYNEQFF.